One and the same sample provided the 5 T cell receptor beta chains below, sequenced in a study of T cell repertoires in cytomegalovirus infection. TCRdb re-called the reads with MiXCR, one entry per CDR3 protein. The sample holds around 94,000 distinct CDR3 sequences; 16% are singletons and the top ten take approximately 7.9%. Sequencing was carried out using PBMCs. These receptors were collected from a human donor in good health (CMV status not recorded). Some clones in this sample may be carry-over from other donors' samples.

This CDR3 is CATSRDLVQMNTEAFF. For the CDR3, the DNA is TGTGCCACCAGCAGAGACTTGGTCCAGATGAACACTGAAGCTTTCTTT. The chain joins TRBV15 to TRBJ1-1; unclear D gene. Trimming pared 0 bases from V and 0 bases from J, leaving 11 bases between. CDR1 is LNHNV, CDR2 YYDKDF, per germline (reference sequence). The length of the CDR3 is 16 residues.

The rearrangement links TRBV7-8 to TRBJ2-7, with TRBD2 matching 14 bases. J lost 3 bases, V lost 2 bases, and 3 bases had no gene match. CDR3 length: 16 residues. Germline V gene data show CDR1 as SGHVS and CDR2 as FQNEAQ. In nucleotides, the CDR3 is TGTGCCAGCAGCTTACCGGGGACTAGCGGGGGCTACGAGCAGTACTTC. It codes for CASSLPGTSGGYEQYF.

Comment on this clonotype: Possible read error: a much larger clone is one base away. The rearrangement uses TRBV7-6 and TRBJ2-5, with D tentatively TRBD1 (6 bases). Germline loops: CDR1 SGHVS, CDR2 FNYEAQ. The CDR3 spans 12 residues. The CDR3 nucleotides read TGTGCCAGCATTTCCCCAGGGGAGACCCATTACTTC. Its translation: CASISPGETHYF.

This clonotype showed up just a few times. Here the CDR3 DNA reads TGTGCCATCAGCCCCCAGTCTTCGGACTATGGCTACACCTTC. It encodes CAISPQSSDYGYTF. This chain uses TRBV10-3 with TRBJ1-2; D uncertain. Germline lookup yields CDR1 ENHRY and CDR2 SYGVKD. Trimming shortened V by 6 bases and J by 3 bases, and 14 bases separated the two germline ends. The CDR3 is made up of 14 amino acids.

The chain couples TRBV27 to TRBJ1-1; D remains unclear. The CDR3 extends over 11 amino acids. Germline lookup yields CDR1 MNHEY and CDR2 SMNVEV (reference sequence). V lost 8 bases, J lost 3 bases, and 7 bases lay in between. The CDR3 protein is CASRSYTEAFF. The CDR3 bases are TGTGCCAGCCGATCCTACACTGAAGCTTTCTTT.